This T cell receptor (beta chain) was captured by sequencing in a study of cytomegalovirus exposure and HLA in healthy donors. Across the whole study: The same platform was used for the roughly 120 validation repertoires as for the 650 to 700 first-cohort repertoires, as reported in a later analysis.

From germline, CDR1 is MGHRA and CDR2 YSYEKL. Trimming cost V 4 bases and J 1 base, with 8 bases left between them. This CDR3 spans 15 amino acids. Of note for this clone: Its antigen is undetermined.

Whole-study findings and limits: High sensitivity and specificity were reportedly achieved when the classifier diagnosed cytomegalovirus status. CMV antigen specificity was confirmed in vitro for a few CMV-associated chains.

Clones were read by immunoSEQ multiplex PCR, and TCRdb kept only the in-frame ones, dropping some. The sample shows around 73,000 clones, 85% to 90% of them seen only once. The sequencing input was PBMCs. The chain combines TRBV4-1 with TRBJ2-6; unclear D gene. This TCR was sampled from a woman under 30 in good health and CMV-seropositive. DNA of the CDR3: TGCGCCAGCAGCCTATCCGGGTCTGGGGCCAACGTCCTGACTTTC. Its protein product is CASSLSGSGANVLTF.